This T cell receptor beta chain was identified during a study of blood T cell repertoires in COVID-19. Overall study: Both acute and convalescent COVID-19 samples were obtained from the United States, Italy and Spain. The cDNA or gDNA used as material had been derived from T cells, B-cell-depleted T cells, or PBMCs.

Trimming removed 2 bases at V and 7 bases at J, with 12 bases between. Germline CDR1 and CDR2: LGHDT and YNNKEL (reference sequence). The CDR3 sequence is 13 residues long. As handled by the study authors: Reference gene primer amplification gave estimated nucleated cell counts. Generated by immunoSEQ multiplex PCR, the TCRdb table keeps only in-frame clones and is missing some. The DNA was the basis for D and trimming; V, J and clone size are from that table. The data show 26,000 or so clones, around 90% seen once. The chain is built from TRBV3-1 (or the pseudogene TRBV3-2) and TRBJ2-7; D is unresolved. The source is a man aged 65 to 85 with acute or convalescent COVID-19. The sample comprised peripheral blood. Here the CDR3 DNA reads TGTGCCAGCAGCCAAACTCGGTTCGGTGAGCAGTACTTC. It codes for CASSQTRFGEQYF.